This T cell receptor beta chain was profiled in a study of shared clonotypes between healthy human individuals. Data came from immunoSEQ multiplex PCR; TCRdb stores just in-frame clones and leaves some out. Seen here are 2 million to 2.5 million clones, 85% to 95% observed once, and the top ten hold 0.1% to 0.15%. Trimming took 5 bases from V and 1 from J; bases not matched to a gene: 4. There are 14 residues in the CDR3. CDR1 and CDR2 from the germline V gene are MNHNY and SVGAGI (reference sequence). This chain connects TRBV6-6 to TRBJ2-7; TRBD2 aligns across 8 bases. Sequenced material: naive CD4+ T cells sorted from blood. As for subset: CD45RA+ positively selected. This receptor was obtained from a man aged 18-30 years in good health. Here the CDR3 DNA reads TGTGCCAGCAGTCCACTAGCGGCATCCTACGAGCAGTACTTC. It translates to CASSPLAASYEQYF.